This T cell receptor beta chain was profiled in a study of blood T cell repertoires in COVID-19. Study-wide background: Donors in the United States, Italy and Spain gave samples during acute or convalescent COVID-19. T cells, B-cell-depleted T cells, or PBMCs provided the cDNA or gDNA that served as material.

Using immunoSEQ multiplex PCR, the repertoire was profiled, and TCRdb retains in-frame clones only, with some absent. The sample lists 220,000 or so clones, 70% to 85% occurring once. V was cut by 2 bases and J by 4 bases, with 5 bases left in between. The CDR3 has 13 residues. From germline, CDR1 is SGHTA and CDR2 FQGTGA. V usage is TRBV7-3 and J usage is TRBJ2-2; D is uncertain. Sequences were obtained from peripheral blood. This sequence was found in an elderly woman with acute or convalescent COVID-19. CDR3 DNA: TGTGCCAGCAGCTTATACAGCACCGGGGAGCTGTTTTTT. It yields the protein CASSLYSTGELFF.